This T cell receptor beta chain was recovered during a study of a mutant IDH1 vaccine in newly diagnosed glioma. Study in general: Vaccinations were initiated 4-6 weeks following radiotherapy alone, or were given together with temozolomide cycles. Before enrollment, patients got radiotherapy alone, temozolomide alone, or mostly the combination. Whole-study results and caveats: Pseudoprogression appeared independent of alterations in top peripheral clonotypes.

Comment on this clone: What it recognizes is unknown.

Clones were sequenced by immunoSEQ multiplex PCR, and TCRdb holds only the in-frame ones, with some missing. The sample holds tens of thousands of clones; roughly 81% are singletons and the top ten take 4%. As for time point: week 23, last vaccination. A 20-mer mutant IDH1 peptide at 300 ug was injected subcutaneously with topical imiquimod. Donors had new IDH1-mutant astrocytomas of WHO grade 3 or 4 (ATRX-lost). The sequence was obtained from a man aged 30 to 39 with glioma. This specimen consisted of PBMCs, obtained from a glioma patient whose treatment included an IDH1 peptide vaccine.

The CDR3 DNA reads TGTGCCAGCTCACCCCAGTCTCAGCGGGGGTACTACGAGCAGTACTTC. As protein: CASSPQSQRGYYEQYF. V is TRBV18 and J is TRBJ2-7; TRBD2 matches 8 bases. V was clipped by 3 bases and J by 3 bases; unmatched bases: 10. This CDR3 is 16 amino acids long. Germline loops: CDR1 KGHSH, CDR2 LQKENI.